The clone carrying this T cell receptor (beta chain) has a single count. Its specificity is unknown. These data are taken from a study of Ad26.COV2.S vaccination and SARS-CoV-2 variants. Study outcomes and limitations: Higher spike-specific TCR breadth was found in vaccine recipients than in placebo recipients. Measurement of non-spike TCR breadth gave similar results in vaccine and placebo recipients.

Clones were sequenced by immunoSEQ multiplex PCR, and TCRdb holds only the in-frame ones, with some missing. The sample has hundreds of thousands of clones, more than 80% seen once; the top ten hold approximately 1.5%. V lost 4 bases, J lost 0 bases, and 17 bases lay in between. The CDR3 is 17 amino acids. Germline V gene lookup returns CDR1 SGHTS and CDR2 YDEGEE. This sample's treatment: about 20 received Ad26.COV2.S at low or high dose, single or two shots; about 5 received placebo; per-sample allocation not given. Samples came from day 63 after the first vaccine or placebo injection. The origin of this receptor is a person between 18 and 65 years old who received the Ad26.COV2.S COVID-19 vaccine or a placebo. This sample comprised peripheral blood, obtained in a trial of Ad26.COV2.S vaccine versus placebo. This chain joins TRBV5-8 and TRBJ1-3, with D hard to call. The chain's CDR3 is CASSPRGRGFSGNTIYF. Here the CDR3 DNA reads TGTGCCAGCAGCCCGCGCGGGCGGGGATTCTCTGGAAACACCATATATTTT.